These 17 T cell receptor beta chains were all obtained from the same sample, sequenced in a study of cytomegalovirus exposure and HLA in healthy donors. The PCR contained 60 Vbeta and 13 Jbeta primers. Measured with immunoSEQ multiplex PCR; TCRdb has only the in-frame clones, and not every one. The sample includes tens of thousands of clones, roughly 80% of them seen just once. The sample consisted of PBMCs. These receptors came from a man aged 25-40 years in good health and CMV-seronegative.

This CDR3 is CASSLALGQGPTYEQYF. The CDR3 DNA follows: TGCGCCAGCAGCTTGGCCCTGGGGCAGGGTCCGACCTACGAGCAGTACTTC. The chain couples TRBV5-1 to TRBJ2-5; perhaps TRBD1 as D (5 bases). The end of the DNA fits TRBJ2-7 better, so the J call may be wrong. Looked up from germline, CDR1 is SGHRS and CDR2 is YFSETQ. The length of the CDR3 is 17 residues.

This clone was counted between two and nine times. The chain joins TRBV6-5 to TRBJ1-6; 10 nucleotides align to TRBD1. V lost 0 bases and J lost 8; bases outside the gene matches: 4. The CDR3 covers 16 residues. CDR1 and CDR2 (germline): MNHEY, SVGAGI. In nucleotides, the CDR3 is TGTGCCAGCAGTTACTCGGGACAGGGGTTTTATTCACCCCTCCACTTT. It specifies CASSYSGQGFYSPLHF.

The chain has TRBV7-2 and TRBJ2-7, with 9 bases fitting TRBD2. Looked up from germline, CDR1 is SGHTA and CDR2 is FQGNSA. This CDR3 has 15 residues. Trimming removed 5 bases from V and 6 bases from J; junction bases left unmatched: 11. Here the CDR3 reads CASSRQAGGPLEQYF. The CDR3 coding sequence is TGTGCCAGCAGCCGACAGGCGGGAGGGCCGCTCGAGCAGTACTTC.

The chain recombines TRBV4-2 with TRBJ2-3; D not resolved. V was cut by 0 bases and J by 0 bases, with 7 bases left in between. The germline gives CDR1 LGHNA, CDR2 YNFKEQ. This CDR3 spans 15 amino acids. CDR3 amino acids: CASSQDWASTDTQYF. The CDR3 region has the DNA TGTGCCAGCAGCCAAGATTGGGCTAGCACAGATACGCAGTATTTT.

CDR3 DNA sequence: TGTGCCAGCAGCCCCGACTCGAACGAGCAGTACTTC. Its translation is CASSPDSNEQYF. The V call is TRBV7-2, the J call TRBJ2-7; D is ambiguous. Trimming pared 5 bases from V and 5 bases from J, leaving 10 bases between. CDR1 and CDR2 (germline): SGHTA, FQGNSA. There are 12 residues in the CDR3.

This chain links TRBV6-6 with TRBJ2-1, with a possible D match to TRBD1 (6 bases). The germline V gene has CDR1 MNHNY and CDR2 SVGAGI (reference sequence). The CDR3 contains 12 residues. The V end was cut by 2 bases, the J end by 9 bases, with 8 bases between. The CDR3 nucleotides are TGTGCCAGCAGTTACATAGGGGGTGAGCAGTTCTTC. Its translation: CASSYIGGEQFF.

This chain uses TRBV27 with TRBJ2-7, with 7 bases that match TRBD1. V gave up 4 bases and J gave up 2 bases; unmatched junction bases: 5. The length of the CDR3 is 14 residues. CDR1 MNHEY and CDR2 SMNVEV come from the germline V gene (reference sequence). CDR3 bases: TGTGCCAGCAGTTCTCGGCAGGGGGCCTACGAGCAGTACTTC. Translating gives CASSSRQGAYEQYF.

This chain joins TRBV7-2 and TRBJ2-7, with unresolved D. The CDR3 extends over 12 amino acids. The V end lost 0 bases, the J end lost 4 bases, and 4 bases lay between the germline ends. The V gene's germline CDR1 is SGHTA and CDR2 FQGNSA. CDR3: CASSLARYEQYF. DNA of the CDR3: TGTGCCAGCAGCTTAGCGCGGTACGAGCAGTACTTC.

CDR3 bases: TGTGCCAGCAGCCAAGACGCAACTACCACCGAGCAGTACTTC. Its translation: CASSQDATTTEQYF. V and J are TRBV4-2 and TRBJ2-7; D gene uncertain. The germline CDR1 and CDR2 sequences are LGHNA and YNFKEQ. This CDR3 is built from 14 residues. With 0 bases removed from V and 6 bases from J, the gap between germline ends came to 12 bases.

This clone was detected a few times. This same CDR3 is encoded by further DNA sequences in the sample. The J gene is TRBJ2-5, the V gene TRBV5-4; the match to TRBD1 covers 8 bases. This CDR3 has 14 amino acids. Trimming cost V 4 bases and J 5 bases; bases outside gene matches: 7. Germline V gene sequence: CDR1 SGHNT, CDR2 YYREEE (reference sequence). The CDR3 DNA is TGTGCCAGCAGCCTGCAGGGGGCTACGGAGACCCAGTACTTC. Amino acid sequence: CASSLQGATETQYF.

The V call is TRBV5-1, the J call TRBJ2-1; possible D gene TRBD2, 6 bases. The CDR3 sequence is 16 residues long. Germline loops: CDR1 SGHRS, CDR2 YFSETQ. Between the trimmed V and J ends, which lost 0 bases and 4 bases, there was a span of 14 bases. The CDR3 DNA sequence: TGCGCCAGCAGCTTGGACTCGGGACTCACATACAATGAGCAGTTCTTC. Translated, it gives CASSLDSGLTYNEQFF. The whole variable domain, remainder taken from reference TRBV5-1 and TRBJ2-1, is KAGVTQTPRYLIKTRGQQVTLSCSPISGHRSVSWYQQTPGQGLQFLFEYFSETQRNKGNFPGRFSGRQFSNSRSEMNVSTLELGDSALYLCASSLDSGLTYNEQFFGPGTRLTVL.

The chain combines TRBV6-5 with TRBJ2-7, with 8 bases aligning to TRBD1. Germline V CDR1 and CDR2: MNHEY, SVGAGI. CDR3 size: 13 residues. Germline trimming cut 6 bases from V and 4 bases from J; bases unmatched to any gene: 5. CDR3 DNA sequence: TGTGCCAGCAGGACAGGGGATCGGTACGAGCAGTACTTC. It encodes CASRTGDRYEQYF.

This rearrangement joins TRBV18 to TRBJ1-2, with D maybe TRBD1 (5 bases). The germline V gene has CDR1 KGHSH and CDR2 LQKENI. This CDR3 is 14 amino acids long. V was cut by 2 bases and J by 4 bases, with 11 bases left in between. CDR3: CASSPAQGFYGYTF. Written as DNA, the CDR3 is TGTGCCAGCTCACCAGCGCAGGGCTTCTATGGCTACACCTTC. The whole variable domain, filled in from reference TRBV18 and TRBJ1-2, reads NAGVMQNPRHLVRRRGQEARLRCSPMKGHSHVYWYRQLPEEGLKFMVYLQKENIIDESGMPKERFSAEFPKEGPSILRIQQVVRGDSAAYFCASSPAQGFYGYTFGSGTRLTVV.

DNA for the CDR3: TGTGCCAGCAGCTTTAGCGGGGCAGAGACCCAGTACTTC. Amino acids: CASSFSGAETQYF. The chain is built from TRBV7-9 and TRBJ2-5; 8 bases line up with TRBD2. Germline loops: CDR1 SEHNR, CDR2 FQNEAQ (reference sequence). After removal of 3 bases from V and 4 bases from J, the junction contained 1 base not matched to a gene. This CDR3 is built from 13 residues.

This clone came up a few times. The V and J genes are TRBV25-1 and TRBJ1-5, with D perhaps matching TRBD1 (6 bases). The CDR3 is 14 amino acids. The germline V gene has CDR1 MGHDK and CDR2 SYGVNS. V was shortened by 8 bases and J by 2 bases, with 13 bases between the two germline ends. CDR3 coding DNA: TGTGCCAGCGTCAGGGGTAGGGGCAATCAGCCCCAGCATTTT. Its protein is CASVRGRGNQPQHF.

The gene calls are TRBV28 and TRBJ1-5, with D unresolved. Germline-derived CDR1 and CDR2 are MDHEN and SYDVKM. CDR3 length: 13 residues. V gave up 6 bases and J gave up 5 bases, with 11 bases separating them. DNA for the CDR3: TGTGCCAGCAGGTATAACATTCATCAGCCCCAGCATTTT. Translated, it gives CASRYNIHQPQHF.

The chain employs TRBV7-2 and TRBJ2-6; D is uncertain. The germline V gene encodes CDR1 SGHTA and CDR2 FQGNSA. This CDR3 has 15 residues. Trimming shortened V by 1 base and J by 0 bases, and 4 bases separated the two germline ends. CDR3 protein: CASSLDYSGANVLTF. The CDR3 coding sequence is TGTGCCAGCAGCTTAGACTACTCTGGGGCCAACGTCCTGACTTTC.